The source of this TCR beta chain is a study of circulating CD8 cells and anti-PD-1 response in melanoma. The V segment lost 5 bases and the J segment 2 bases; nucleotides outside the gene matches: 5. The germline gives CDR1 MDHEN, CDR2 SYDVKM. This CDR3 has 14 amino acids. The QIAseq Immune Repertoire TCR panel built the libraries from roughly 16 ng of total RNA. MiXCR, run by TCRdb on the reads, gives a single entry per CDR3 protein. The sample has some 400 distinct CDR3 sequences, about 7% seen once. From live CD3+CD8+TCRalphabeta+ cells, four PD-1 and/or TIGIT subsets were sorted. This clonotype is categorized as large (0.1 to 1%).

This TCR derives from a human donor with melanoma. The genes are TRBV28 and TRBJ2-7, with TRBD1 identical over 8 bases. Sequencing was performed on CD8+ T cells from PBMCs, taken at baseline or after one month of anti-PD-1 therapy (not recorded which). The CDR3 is CASSPTGDPYEQYF. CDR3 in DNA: TGTGCCAGCAGTCCGACAGGGGACCCCTACGAGCAGTACTTC.